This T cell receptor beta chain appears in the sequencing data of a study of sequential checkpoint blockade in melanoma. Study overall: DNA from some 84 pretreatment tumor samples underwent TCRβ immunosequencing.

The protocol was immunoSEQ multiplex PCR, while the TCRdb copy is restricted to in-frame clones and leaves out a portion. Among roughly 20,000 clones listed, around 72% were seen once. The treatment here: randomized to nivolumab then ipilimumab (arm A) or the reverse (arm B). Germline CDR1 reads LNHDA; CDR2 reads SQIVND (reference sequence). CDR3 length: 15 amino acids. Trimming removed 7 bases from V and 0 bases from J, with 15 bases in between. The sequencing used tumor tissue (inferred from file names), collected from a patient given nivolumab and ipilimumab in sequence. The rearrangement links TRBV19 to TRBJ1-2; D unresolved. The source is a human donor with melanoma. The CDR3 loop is CASTTSRTANYGYTF. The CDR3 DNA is TGTGCCAGTACTACCTCCCGGACCGCTAACTATGGCTACACCTTC. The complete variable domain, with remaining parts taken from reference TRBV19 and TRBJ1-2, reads DGGITQSPKYLFRKEGQNVTLSCEQNLNHDAMYWYRQDPGQGLRLIYYSQIVNDFQKGDIAEGYSVSREKKESFPLTVTSAQKNPTAFYLCASTTSRTANYGYTFGSGTRLTVV.